This T cell receptor beta chain was retrieved from a study of shared clonotypes between healthy human individuals. In germline, CDR1 is GTSNPN, CDR2 SVGIG (reference sequence). Trimming pared 3 bases from V and 5 bases from J, leaving 14 bases between. This CDR3 comprises 13 residues. TCRdb keeps only in-frame clones here, not all; method: immunoSEQ multiplex PCR. This table has hundreds of thousands of clones, 97% appearing once. This TCR derives from a young woman in good health. The sample comprised naive CD4+ T cells sorted from blood. Subset denoted: CD45RA+ positively selected. The chain links TRBV30 to TRBJ2-7; no firm D call. This CDR3 is CAWSRAPSDEQYF. In DNA, the CDR3 is TGTGCCTGGAGCCGGGCCCCAAGTGACGAGCAGTACTTC.